Listed here are 32 T cell receptor beta chains from one sample, sequenced in a study of shared clonotypes between healthy human individuals. Sequencing was performed with immunoSEQ multiplex PCR; in TCRdb, only in-frame clones are kept and a portion is missing. The sample includes roughly 1,800,000 clones, approximately 94% seen only once; the top ten take less than 1.5%. It was CD45RO-negative cells, positively selected for CCR7, that made up naive CD8 cells, with terminally differentiated effector memory CD45RA+ cells excluded. The sample comprised naive CD8+ T cells sorted from blood. The receptor set was obtained from a man aged 18 to 29 in good health.

A word on this clone: The same CDR3 arises from other DNA sequences in this sample as well. V gene TRBV7-9 combines with J gene TRBJ2-1; D call uncertain. V was pared by 1 base and J by 7 bases, with 5 bases between. The CDR3 has 12 residues. Germline CDR1 is SEHNR and CDR2 is FQNEAQ (reference sequence). CDR3 amino acids: CASSLGSNEQFF. The CDR3 nucleotides read TGTGCCAGCAGCTTAGGGTCGAATGAGCAGTTCTTC.

This chain connects TRBV11-2 to TRBJ2-2; D may be TRBD1 (7 bases). Germline assignment: CDR1 SGHAT and CDR2 FQNNGV. This CDR3 comprises 15 residues. Trimming removed 5 bases from V and 7 bases from J, with 17 bases in between. The CDR3 reads CASSTAAQGGGELFF. DNA of the CDR3: TGTGCCAGCAGCACCGCCGCCCAGGGGGGCGGGGAGCTGTTTTTT.

This clone showed up just once. The gene calls are TRBV7-2 and TRBJ1-5; no firm D call. Trimming took 5 bases from V and 9 from J, leaving 14 bases between them. The CDR3 extends over 13 amino acids. The V gene's germline CDR1 is SGHTA and CDR2 FQGNSA. The CDR3 nucleotides are TGTGCCAGCAGCCCCCCCGGGAAAGGGCCCCAGCATTTT. This sequence encodes CASSPPGKGPQHF.

The V call is TRBV29-1, the J call TRBJ1-1; no clear D. Trimming left V 1 base short and J 1 base short, with 7 bases between. The CDR3 has 13 residues. Germline CDR1 is SQVTM and CDR2 is ANQGSEA. This chain's CDR3 is CSVEGSGNTEAFF. The CDR3 region has the DNA TGCAGCGTTGAAGGGTCTGGGAACACTGAAGCTTTCTTT.

The chain uses TRBV10-3 and TRBJ2-1; a weak D match, TRBD2 (6 bases). V was cut by 2 bases and J by 4 bases, with 12 bases left in between. Germline CDR1 is ENHRY and CDR2 is SYGVKD. This CDR3 contains 15 residues. DNA for the CDR3: TGTGCCATCAGTGAGGCGCGGGACGATTACAATGAGCAGTTCTTC. It specifies CAISEARDDYNEQFF.

This chain uses TRBV4-1 with TRBJ2-1; the D gene is possibly TRBD1 (6 bases). The germline CDR1 and CDR2 sequences are MGHRA and YSYEKL. The V and J ends lost 0 bases and 5 bases respectively, with 14 bases between them. CDR3 size: 16 residues. In DNA form, the CDR3 reads TGCGCCAGCAGCCAAGAAGGCAGGGGTCAGGACAATGAGCAGTTCTTC. Translating gives CASSQEGRGQDNEQFF.

The chain recombines TRBV28 with TRBJ2-1, with 8 bases matching TRBD1. Germline CDR1 and CDR2: MDHEN and SYDVKM. The V gene end was trimmed by 3 bases and the J gene end by 2 bases; junction bases not matched to a gene: 3. CDR3 size: 15 residues. The CDR3 is CASSFWDRTYNEQFF. CDR3 sequence (DNA): TGTGCCAGCAGTTTTTGGGACAGGACCTACAATGAGCAGTTCTTC.

This chain joins TRBV7-9 and TRBJ2-5, with 8 bases aligning to TRBD2. The V segment lost 3 bases and the J segment 5 bases; nucleotides outside the gene matches: 2. The CDR3 spans 13 residues. Germline V CDR1 and CDR2: SEHNR, FQNEAQ (reference sequence). CDR3 in amino acids: CASSLTSVETQYF. CDR3 sequence (DNA): TGTGCCAGCAGCTTGACTAGCGTGGAGACCCAGTACTTC.

The rearrangement joins TRBV27 to TRBJ2-2; D is possibly TRBD1 (6 bases). Trimming cost V 2 bases and J 6 bases, with 7 bases left between them. Germline lookup yields CDR1 MNHEY and CDR2 SMNVEV (reference sequence). There are 13 residues in the CDR3. CDR3 region: CASSLQGSGELFF. The CDR3 bases are TGTGCCAGCAGTTTACAGGGGTCCGGGGAGCTGTTTTTT.

The CDR3 sequence is CASSLVSGPGFYEQYF. Written as DNA, the CDR3 is TGTGCCAGCAGCTTAGTATCAGGGCCCGGGTTTTACGAGCAGTACTTC. The chain employs TRBV11-2 and TRBJ2-7; weak D call: TRBD1 (5 bases). Germline CDR1 is SGHAT and CDR2 is FQNNGV. CDR3 size: 16 residues. V was shortened by 1 base and J by 4 bases, with 17 bases between the two germline ends.

This chain joins TRBV28 and TRBJ2-1; TRBD2 matches 7 bases. CDR1 and CDR2 from the germline V gene are MDHEN and SYDVKM. The CDR3 is 13 amino acids. With V trimmed by 11 bases and J by 8 bases, 12 bases remained unmatched. CDR3 nucleotide sequence: TGTGCCTCCCGGGGGGATCTAAGCGATGAGCAGTTCTTC. Encoded protein: CASRGDLSDEQFF.

V gene TRBV19 combines with J gene TRBJ2-7, with D perhaps TRBD1 (6 bases). The CDR3 totals 15 residues. Deletions cut 3 bases from V and 3 bases from J, with 15 bases between. Looked up from germline, CDR1 is LNHDA and CDR2 is SQIVND (reference sequence). The CDR3 bases are TGTGCCAGTAGTATCGGGTCAGGGGCCAGCTACGAGCAGTACTTC. It translates to CASSIGSGASYEQYF.

The chain has TRBV28 and TRBJ1-2; no clear D gene. Between the trimmed V and J ends, which lost 10 bases and 4 bases, there was a span of 13 bases. The CDR3 is 12 residues long. CDR1 and CDR2 from the germline V gene are MDHEN and SYDVKM. The CDR3 loop reads CATHFGTYGYTF. The CDR3 nucleotides are TGTGCCACCCACTTTGGCACCTATGGCTACACCTTC.

The chain combines TRBV5-6 with TRBJ2-3, with D maybe TRBD2 (6 bases). From germline, CDR1 is SGHDT and CDR2 YYEEEE. The CDR3 runs to 15 residues. V was trimmed by 3 bases and J by 9 bases, leaving 20 bases between them. CDR3 region: CASSSGLWMFGTQYF. In DNA, the CDR3 is TGTGCCAGCAGCTCGGGACTCTGGATGTTTGGCACGCAGTATTTT. The variable domain in full, completed from reference TRBV5-6 and TRBJ2-3, reads DAGVTQSPTHLIKTRGQQVTLRCSPKSGHDTVSWYQQALGQGPQFIFQYYEEEERQRGNFPDRFSGHQFPNYSSELNVNALLLGDSALYLCASSSGLWMFGTQYFGPGTRLTVL.

DNA for the CDR3: TGTGCCAGCAGTGTCTACCGGGAGCGTGAGGACTATGGCTACACCTTC. As protein: CASSVYREREDYGYTF. The chain uses TRBV2 and TRBJ1-2; D unresolved. CDR1 SNHLY and CDR2 FYNNEI come from the germline V gene. Trimming shortened V by 4 bases and J by 3 bases, and 18 bases separated the two germline ends. The CDR3 sequence is 16 residues long.

The gene calls are TRBV7-2 and TRBJ2-1; 7 bases map to TRBD2. Germline CDR1 is SGHTA and CDR2 is FQGNSA. The CDR3 runs to 17 residues. V lost 5 bases, J lost 3 bases, and 13 bases stayed unmatched. The CDR3 DNA reads TGTGCCAGCAGCCAAAGAGTGGTTGGCGGGAGCTACAATGAGCAGTTCTTC. It encodes CASSQRVVGGSYNEQFF.

The rearrangement links TRBV9 to TRBJ2-7; 8 bases agree with TRBD2. The CDR3 contains 15 residues. V dropped 0 bases and J dropped 3; count of bases not matched to a gene: 5. Germline V gene lookup returns CDR1 SGDLS and CDR2 YYNGEE. The chain's CDR3 is CASSVAGGGFYEQYF. CDR3 bases: TGTGCCAGCAGCGTAGCGGGAGGGGGGTTCTACGAGCAGTACTTC.

This clone was counted between two and nine times. This chain joins TRBV2 and TRBJ1-6, with TRBD1 identical over 7 bases. Germline V lookup: CDR1 SNHLY, CDR2 FYNNEI. V trimming: 6 bases; J trimming: 6 bases; junction bases outside the gene matches: 2. CDR3 length equals 13 residues. Here the CDR3 reads CASRDRSNSPLHF. Written as DNA, the CDR3 is TGTGCCAGCAGGGACAGGAGTAATTCACCCCTCCACTTT.

V usage is TRBV7-9 and J usage is TRBJ1-3; no definite D call. The CDR3 spans 15 residues. Trimming took off 6 bases at V and 0 bases at J, with 12 bases between the two ends. Germline V gene sequence: CDR1 SEHNR, CDR2 FQNEAQ (reference sequence). This CDR3 is CASRSTVGSGNTIYF. The CDR3 bases are TGTGCCAGCAGATCCACTGTGGGCTCTGGAAACACCATATATTTT.

The chain couples TRBV30 to TRBJ2-2; the D gene is possibly TRBD1 (5 bases). The V and J ends lost 5 bases and 2 bases respectively, with 9 bases between them. Germline CDR1 is GTSNPN and CDR2 is SVGIG (reference sequence). The CDR3 extends over 13 amino acids. Written as DNA, the CDR3 is TGTGCCTGGGGTACAGGTAACACCGGGGAGCTGTTTTTT. Encoded protein: CAWGTGNTGELFF.

This chain joins TRBV11-2 and TRBJ2-3; D possibly corresponds to TRBD1 (5 bases). V lost 5 bases, J lost 2 bases, and 14 bases lay in between. Germline V gene sequence: CDR1 SGHAT, CDR2 FQNNGV. The CDR3 runs 15 residues. The CDR3 loop reads CASSPSWGTTDTQYF. CDR3 coding DNA: TGTGCCAGCAGCCCGAGTTGGGGCACCACAGATACGCAGTATTTT.

The rearrangement uses TRBV4-1 and TRBJ1-2, with a tentative D call TRBD1 (6 bases). V was shortened by 0 bases and J by 8 bases, with 10 bases between the two germline ends. CDR3 length: 13 residues. The germline CDR1 and CDR2 sequences are MGHRA and YSYEKL. The CDR3 DNA sequence: TGCGCCAGCAGCCAAGATGGGGACAAAGGCTACACCTTC. Translated: CASSQDGDKGYTF.

This clone was counted a single time. The chain's CDR3 is CASSQVAGQEETQYF. The CDR3 DNA reads TGTGCCAGCAGCCAGGTAGCGGGGCAAGAAGAGACCCAGTACTTC. The rearrangement uses TRBV14 and TRBJ2-5; 8 nucleotides line up with TRBD2. V gave up 3 bases and J gave up 3 bases; unmatched junction bases: 6. CDR1 and CDR2 from the germline V gene are SGHDN and FVKESK. The CDR3 covers 15 residues.

This chain links TRBV30 with TRBJ2-3, with a possible D match to TRBD2 (6 bases). V was clipped by 1 base and J by 7 bases, with 15 bases between them. This CDR3 is built from 14 residues. Germline CDR1 and CDR2: GTSNPN and SVGIG (reference sequence). The CDR3 nucleotides are TGTGCCTGGAGTGGGGAGGTGCCCGTGAATACGCAGTATTTT. Its translation is CAWSGEVPVNTQYF.

The chain combines TRBV11-2 with TRBJ2-7; D gene ambiguous. V lost 2 bases and J lost 4, with 6 bases in between. Germline CDR1 reads SGHAT; CDR2 reads FQNNGV. This CDR3 has 12 residues. The CDR3 loop reads CASSLTQYEQYF. CDR3 DNA sequence: TGTGCCAGCAGCTTAACCCAGTACGAGCAGTACTTC. Full variable domain (missing parts from reference TRBV11-2 and TRBJ2-7): EAGVAQSPRYKIIEKRQSVAFWCNPISGHATLYWYQQILGQGPKLLIQFQNNGVVDDSQLPKDRFSAERLKGVDSTLKIQPAKLEDSAVYLCASSLTQYEQYFGPGTRLTVT.

The V call is TRBV19, the J call TRBJ2-2, with 7 positions matching TRBD1. From germline, CDR1 is LNHDA and CDR2 SQIVND (reference sequence). Trimming cost V 1 base and J 1 base; bases outside gene matches: 9. The CDR3 consists of 18 residues. The CDR3 DNA follows: TGTGCCAGTAGTATAGGCGTGGCCGGGACAGAGAACACCGGGGAGCTGTTTTTT. Translation gives CASSIGVAGTENTGELFF.

The chain employs TRBV6-5 and TRBJ2-7; unclear D gene. This CDR3 comprises 13 residues. V lost 6 bases and J lost 5, with 14 bases in between. The V gene's germline CDR1 is MNHEY and CDR2 SVGAGI. CDR3 coding DNA: TGTGCCAGCAGCCCCGTGGGCGCGGACGAGCAGTACTTC. Translating it yields CASSPVGADEQYF.

V gene TRBV28 combines with J gene TRBJ2-7, with 8 bases that match TRBD2. The CDR3 has 14 amino acids. Germline trimming cut 7 bases from V and 0 bases from J; bases unmatched to any gene: 5. Germline assignment: CDR1 MDHEN and CDR2 SYDVKM. CDR3 coding DNA: TGTGCCAGCAACCTAGCGGGCAGCTCCTACGAGCAGTACTTC. It codes for CASNLAGSSYEQYF.

This chain connects TRBV5-1 to TRBJ2-3, with 7 bases identical to TRBD1. V was clipped by 4 bases and J by 2 bases; unmatched bases: 19. CDR3 length equals 19 residues. Germline CDR1 SGHRS, CDR2 YFSETQ. CDR3 nucleotides: TGCGCCAGCAGCCCCTTGCGGGTGACAGGGCTAATTAACACAGATACGCAGTATTTT. It encodes CASSPLRVTGLINTDTQYF.

The chain uses TRBV7-9 and TRBJ1-1; D remains unclear. The CDR3 spans 15 residues. From germline, CDR1 is SEHNR and CDR2 FQNEAQ (reference sequence). The ends were cut back, 5 bases at V and 2 bases at J, with 15 bases in the middle. The CDR3 sequence: CASSQTYQGNTEAFF. The CDR3 DNA is TGTGCCAGCAGCCAAACCTACCAAGGAAACACTGAAGCTTTCTTT.

V and J are TRBV5-6 and TRBJ2-7; D remains ambiguous. The V end lost 0 bases, the J end lost 2 bases, and 9 bases lay between the germline ends. The CDR3 totals 14 residues. CDR1 is SGHDT and CDR2 is YYEEEE in the germline V gene. Here the CDR3 DNA reads TGTGCCAGCAGCTTGGATCGCAACCCCTACGAGCAGTACTTC. Translated: CASSLDRNPYEQYF.

CDR3 protein: CATAWDTGEQYF. The CDR3 DNA reads TGTGCCACGGCTTGGGACACAGGGGAGCAGTACTTC. The chain links TRBV7-2 to TRBJ2-7, with D maybe TRBD1 (6 bases). With 10 bases removed from V and 7 bases from J, the gap between germline ends came to 17 bases. The germline V gene encodes CDR1 SGHTA and CDR2 FQGNSA. The CDR3 spans 12 residues.